The T cell receptor (beta chain) under discussion was sequenced for a study of cytomegalovirus exposure and HLA in healthy donors. The study ran its PCR with 60 Vbeta and 13 Jbeta primers. TCRdb's table, derived via immunoSEQ multiplex PCR, lists solely in-frame clones and lacks some. The sample shows fewer than 200,000 clones, roughly four fifths of them seen only once. Note on this clone: Its antigen is as yet unknown.

Unrecorded immune exposure was likely among donors, who were nominally healthy when sampled. Whole-study findings and limits: The only immune exposure information that was available was CMV serostatus.

Trimming removed 4 bases from V and 4 bases from J; junction bases left unmatched: 8. Germline values: CDR1 MNHNS, CDR2 SASEGT. The CDR3 is 16 amino acids. The sequence was obtained from a woman in her 30s in good health and CMV-seronegative. The chain combines TRBV6-1 with TRBJ1-5, with TRBD1 matching 9 bases. Material for sequencing was PBMCs. The CDR3: CASSVWGQGPNQPQHF. In nucleotides, the CDR3 is TGTGCCAGCAGTGTCTGGGGACAGGGACCAAATCAGCCCCAGCATTTT.